The 2 T cell receptor beta chains listed next were all sequenced from one sample in a study of T cells after yellow fever vaccination (dated by TCRdb to about 2019). Library method: 5' RACE. This sample was sequenced with an Illumina HiSeq 2500. TCRdb took the public reads, trimmed them with fastp at Q25, ran MiXCR for clone calling and kept in-frame beta chains. Duplicate CDR3 protein sequences are folded into a single record with the most common DNA and genes. The sample data list hundreds of thousands of distinct CDR3 sequences, and 12% of these were observed just once. The ten top clones hold just under 15% of the sample. What this sample's treatment or condition label stands for: live attenuated yellow fever vaccine strain. Here the sequenced sample was PBMCs, taken on the day of the yellow fever booster vaccination. These receptors all stem from a man younger than 40 who received the YFV17D yellow fever vaccine.

The chain combines TRBV24-1 with TRBJ2-5; D could derive from TRBD1 or TRBD2 (6 bases each). The CDR3 length is 16 residues. Germline V gene data show CDR1 as KGHDR and CDR2 as SFDVKD. V dropped 5 bases and J dropped 3 bases, with 18 bases sitting between them. The CDR3 DNA reads as TGTGCCACCAGTGCAGGCGTAGGGGGGCAGGAAGAGACCCAGTACTTC. Translated, it gives CATSAGVGGQEETQYF.

At least ten counts were recorded for this clonotype. The V gene is TRBV12-3 or TRBV12-4, the J gene TRBJ2-7, with 13 positions matching TRBD2. The CDR3 totals 14 residues. Trimming removed 7 bases from V and 5 bases from J; junction bases left unmatched: 5. This CDR3 reads CASTDGLAGDEQYF. In DNA form, the CDR3 reads TGTGCCAGCACTGATGGACTAGCGGGAGACGAGCAGTACTTC.